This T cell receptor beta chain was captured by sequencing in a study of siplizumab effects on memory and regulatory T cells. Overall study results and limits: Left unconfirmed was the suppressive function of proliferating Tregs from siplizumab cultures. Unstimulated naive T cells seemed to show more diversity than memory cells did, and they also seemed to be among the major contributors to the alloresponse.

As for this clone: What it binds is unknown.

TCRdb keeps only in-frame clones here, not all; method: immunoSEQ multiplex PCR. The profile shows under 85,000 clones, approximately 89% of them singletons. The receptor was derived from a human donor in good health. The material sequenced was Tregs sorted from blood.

The CDR3 DNA is TGTGCCAGCAGCCCTATCCAACTAGCGGGACCCTACGAGCAGTACTTC. Its translation is CASSPIQLAGPYEQYF. The J gene is TRBJ2-7, the V gene TRBV11-2, with 10 positions matching TRBD2. Trimming took 5 bases from V and 2 from J; bases not matched to a gene: 9. CDR3 length: 16 residues. Germline lookup yields CDR1 SGHAT and CDR2 FQNNGV.